This TCR beta chain came from a study of T cells in Graves' hyperthyroidism and ophthalmopathy. Study background: Peripheral blood samples were taken at initial diagnosis, prior to any treatment.

TCR beta CDR3 regions were amplified from RNA transcripts. The TCR CDR3 first-round RT-PCR relied on the HTBI primer set. TCRdb redid the calling of the multiplex PCR reads with MiXCR, one entry per CDR3 protein. Among a few hundred thousand distinct CDR3 sequences, roughly a sixth were seen once, and the ten largest hold around 32%. Per germline, CDR1 MNHEY and CDR2 SVGAGI. The length of the CDR3 is 14 residues. Germline trimming cut 2 bases from V and 2 bases from J; bases unmatched to any gene: 1. The receptor was derived from a woman in her twenties or thirties with Graves' ophthalmopathy. The material sequenced was blood. The V and J genes are TRBV6-5 and TRBJ2-7; 9 bases agree with TRBD1. The CDR3 region is CASSYGTGPYEQYF. The CDR3 DNA follows: TGTGCCAGCAGTTACGGGACAGGGCCCTACGAGCAGTACTTC.